This TCR beta chain derives from a study of a mutant IDH1 vaccine in newly diagnosed glioma. The CDR3 is made up of 14 amino acids. The germline CDR1 and CDR2 sequences are SGHTA and FQGNSA. V gave up 2 bases and J gave up 7 bases; unmatched junction bases: 7. Time point of the sample: week 11, during vaccination. Each vaccine dose was 300 ug of mutant IDH1 20-mer peptide, with topical imiquimod. Donors' newly diagnosed IDH1-mutant WHO grade 3 or 4 astrocytomas lacked nuclear ATRX. Turning to this clone: Its antigen is unidentified.

Clones were sequenced by immunoSEQ multiplex PCR, and TCRdb holds only the in-frame ones, with some missing. The sample records tens of thousands of clones, about 77% being singletons. V is TRBV7-2 and J is TRBJ2-7; 8 bases line up with TRBD1. Sample: PBMCs, taken from a glioma patient whose treatment included an IDH1 peptide vaccine. The TCR was taken from a woman under 30 with glioma. CDR3 region: CASSLRQGAGEQYF. CDR3 sequence (DNA): TGTGCCAGCAGCTTAAGGCAGGGGGCCGGGGAGCAGTACTTC.